This TCR beta chain came from a study of cytomegalovirus exposure and HLA in healthy donors (dated by TCRdb to the late 2010s). About the full investigation: An earlier analysis of approximately 640 of the donors reported approximately 290 Gb of sequence data and around 120 million unique TCR beta sequences from some 180 million T cells. An early release that covered 500 to 800 HLA-typed donors contained about 300 gigabases of sequencing data and tens of millions of unique TCR sequences. Among the roughly 400 genotyped donors, approximately 82% belonged to the genetic ancestry cluster associated with self-reported Caucasian donors. The study aimed to test whether signatures of past pathogen exposure could be identified by cataloging public T cell receptors. The study used immunosequencing to profile the T cell repertoires of several hundred subjects and linked those repertoires to cytomegalovirus serostatus. In addition to the first cohort of around 670 subjects, a separate validation cohort of 120 different subjects was used. To predict cytomegalovirus infection status, the study combined high-throughput TCR immunosequencing, statistical association of individual TCRs with disease status, and machine learning. In a later analysis, previously published TCR beta repertoires from 670 or so donors were re-analyzed and high-resolution HLA genotyping was added so that TCR occurrence patterns could be studied. Rather than using new phenotypic data, the later analysis identified candidate immune exposures from TCR beta sequences and from how often those sequences occurred across donors. In an earlier analysis of 587 of the donors, high-throughput TCR beta sequencing was used to judge whether each TCR beta V gene segment behaved as functional or pseudogenic. Donor age, sex, ethnicity and CMV serostatus were compiled alongside the repertoire data. A later genetic analysis used genome-wide SNP genotypes for about three fifths of the 666 donors, treating that subset as a discovery cohort. All discovery cohort repertoires had been generated using a single sequencing platform. HLA typing included class I and class II loci at four-digit resolution. The number of donors typed differed by locus, with roughly 629-640 for A, B, C, DRB1 and DQB1, around 520 for DQA1, 600 to 610 for DPA1, and some 440 for DPB1. Roughly 5 DR-DQ haplotypes were handled as single units for association and clustering because linkage in the cohort was strong. Among a few hundred genotyped donors of the cohort, an average of approximately 250,000 unique TCR beta nucleotide sequences were sequenced per donor, roughly 20% of them non-productive.

Trimming takes 4 bases off V and 0 bases off J; junction bases not matched to a gene: 9. From its cysteine to its phenylalanine, the CDR3 spans 16 amino acids. Solely the CDR3 DNA is kept, with 48 bases framed from the first base. For CDR1 and CDR2, the germline V gene lists SGHTA and FQGNSA. The library was built by means of the immunoSEQ multiplex PCR assay. The multiplex PCR relied on a mix of 60 forward primers for TCR Vbeta segments and 13 reverse primers for TCR Jbeta segments. The CDR3 region of rearranged TCR beta genes was amplified from genomic DNA by a multiplex PCR assay. Amplified TCR beta libraries were sequenced as 87-base-pair reads on the Illumina HiSeq System. As for how the authors treated the data: A later analysis counted approximately 76 million unique TCR beta chains across the 550 to 800 repertoires, and some 12 million of these chains were shared by at least two donors. To remove PCR and sequencing errors, raw reads were error-corrected and collapsed into unique sequences using a nearest-neighbor algorithm that merged closely related sequences. CDR3 sequences were aligned to IMGT reference sequences to assign V, D and J gene segments. Each retained sequence needed at least a six-nucleotide match to both a V gene segment and a J gene segment. A rearrangement counted as productive if the CDR3 had no stop codons and remained in frame with V and J, and every other rearrangement counted as non-productive. Following IMGT convention, CDR3 was defined as the stretch from the second conserved V-encoded cysteine up to the conserved J-encoded phenylalanine. The earlier analysis of fewer than 750 of the donors excluded sequences that lacked an unambiguous match to a single V gene segment. In an earlier analysis of 587 of the donors, V segments were called functional above 56.7% productive rearrangements and were called segregating when the between-donor standard deviation exceeded 5%. To diagnose cytomegalovirus status from the catalog of TCR beta chain sequences, a statistical classification framework was built. In a later analysis, V and J genes were assigned by comparing TCR nucleotide sequences against IMGT/GENE-DB human TR gene sequences. In a later analysis, CDR3 sequences and most-parsimonious VDJ recombination scenarios were assigned using the TCRdist pipeline. In a later analysis, every TCR beta chain was defined by the combination of its CDR3 amino acid sequence and its V-gene family, and reads without a unique V-gene family were dropped. In a later analysis, nearly 600 highly shared, low-generation-probability nucleotide sequences were removed to address suspected cross-contamination and a sequencing artifact. A later analysis calculated a clonal expansion index for each public chain from normalized within-repertoire ranks of inferred template counts. Generation probabilities in a later analysis came from a VDJ recombination model fitted to out-of-frame rearrangements, and those results were checked against IGoR. In a later analysis, hypergeometric tests were used to score TCR-TCR, TCR-HLA and TCR-CMV co-occurrence, with a repertoire-size bias correction applied to TCR pairs. A later analysis estimated false discovery rates by permuting HLA or CMV assignments 20 times. In a later analysis, co-occurring TCRs were grouped using DBSCAN, with TCRdist sequence similarity added in when clustering inside HLA-allele-positive subsets. Co-occurrence clustering excluded repertoires with fewer than 30,000 or more than 120,000 public chains, plus five with anomalous nucleotide sharing. Here the immuneACCESS table is served through TCRdb, limited to in-frame sequences with V and J called. Missing clones are a known gap in these copies; in checked studies unresolved V genes cover under half, and the rest lacks a known reason. V, J and clone size reflect that table, while D and trimming were determined from the DNA. This sample gives some 250,000 clones in total; 82% of them show up just once. The ten biggest clones cover 5% to 6% of the sample.

Regarding this clone: What antigen it recognizes has not been identified. Base-call qualities are not available, and no considerably larger clone is one nucleotide away.

In total, 500 to 700 healthy bone marrow donors made up the cohort. All cohort members were sampled while nominally healthy, although unrecorded immune exposures were likely present. The donor tested CMV seropositive and was one of the 289 seropositive cohort members. A peripheral blood sample was provided by each donor, and peripheral blood mononuclear cells were used for TCR beta sequencing. Genomic DNA extraction from the blood cell samples was performed with the Qiagen DNeasy Blood Extraction Kit. The paper as a whole reports these results and caveats: For the cohort, immune exposure information was limited to CMV serostatus. Most CMV-associated TCR beta chains appeared to be HLA-restricted in a later analysis, and the HLA associations seemed to be driven largely by CMV exposure. Approximately 18 rarely observed V segments, including chromosome 9 orphons, were excluded from the earlier analysis of several hundred of the donors because counts were too low. The sequencing pipeline was judged likely to have produced a cluster of highly shared sequence variants as a technical artifact. The classifier was reported to diagnose cytomegalovirus status with high specificity and sensitivity in both the original cohort and the validation cohort. A few of the identified cytomegalovirus-associated TCR beta chains were confirmed in vitro to be specific for cytomegalovirus antigens. In an earlier analysis of fewer than 700 of the donors, most TCR beta V segments appeared in productive rearrangements about 87% or about 30% of the time, broadly matching IMGT annotations. A later genetic analysis reported fewer N-insertions in productive TCRs among donors in an Asian-associated ancestry cluster than the approximately 670-donor mean. When HLA alleles, especially DR and DQ, strongly co-occurred, attributing TCR associations to individual alleles was difficult. In this cohort, only TCR beta chains were sequenced, and detectable features were limited by the absence of alpha or paired-chain data. According to a later analysis, TCR association rates differed among HLA loci, with DRB1 alleles showing the most associated TCRs and HLA-C alleles showing the fewest. V-gene and J-gene trimming of TCR beta chains was associated with a missense DCLRE1C variant in a later genetic analysis, and the association was replicated in an independent cohort. Presence/absence analyses assumed roughly uniform sequencing depth across donors, an assumption that may not hold. A further reported finding was that TCR beta sequences accurately predicted the HLA-A and HLA-B alleles for most subjects in the first cohort. Correlated functional status among segregating V segments might reflect linkage disequilibrium, but an unknown experimental factor could not be ruled out. In a later analysis, HLA-associated TCR beta chains showed more clonal expansion and lower generation probabilities than non-associated chains that were equally common. A total of fewer than 200 TCR beta chains were listed by the study as associated with cytomegalovirus. The authors suggested that the approach could potentially be generalized to other disease states and immunological phenotypes. Most TCR sequences were observed very rarely across donors, whereas some public TCRs were present in many individuals. A later analysis reported that several top co-occurrence clusters appeared linked to parvovirus B19, influenza, CMV and Epstein-Barr virus. Some IMGT-functional V segments, including TRBV6-2 and TRBV6-3, could not be told apart with the 87-base-pair reads, so those segments were excluded. HLA typing was unavailable for some donors at each locus, so association tests used only the typed subset. A later analysis associated 16,951 TCR beta sequences with specific HLA alleles at a false discovery rate of 0.05.

In this chain, TRBV7-2 is recombined with TRBJ2-7, with 7 bases aligning to TRBD2. Sequenced input: PBMCs. The TCR sequence derives from a woman aged 40 to 49 in good health and CMV-seropositive. CDR3 region: CASSSWVAGRSYEQYF. The base sequence is TGTGCCAGCAGCTCCTGGGTAGCGGGCCGCTCCTACGAGCAGTACTTC.